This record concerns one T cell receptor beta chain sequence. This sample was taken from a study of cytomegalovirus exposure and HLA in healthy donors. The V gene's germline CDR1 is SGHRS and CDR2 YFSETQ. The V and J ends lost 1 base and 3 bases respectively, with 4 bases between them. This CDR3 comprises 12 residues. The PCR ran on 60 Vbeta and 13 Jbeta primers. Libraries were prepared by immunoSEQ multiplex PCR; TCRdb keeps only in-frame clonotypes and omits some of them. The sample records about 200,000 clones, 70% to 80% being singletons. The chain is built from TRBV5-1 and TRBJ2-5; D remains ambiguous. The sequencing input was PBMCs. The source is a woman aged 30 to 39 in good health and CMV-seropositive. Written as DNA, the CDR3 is TGCGCCAGCAGCTTGATCGAAGAGACCCAGTACTTC. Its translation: CASSLIEETQYF.